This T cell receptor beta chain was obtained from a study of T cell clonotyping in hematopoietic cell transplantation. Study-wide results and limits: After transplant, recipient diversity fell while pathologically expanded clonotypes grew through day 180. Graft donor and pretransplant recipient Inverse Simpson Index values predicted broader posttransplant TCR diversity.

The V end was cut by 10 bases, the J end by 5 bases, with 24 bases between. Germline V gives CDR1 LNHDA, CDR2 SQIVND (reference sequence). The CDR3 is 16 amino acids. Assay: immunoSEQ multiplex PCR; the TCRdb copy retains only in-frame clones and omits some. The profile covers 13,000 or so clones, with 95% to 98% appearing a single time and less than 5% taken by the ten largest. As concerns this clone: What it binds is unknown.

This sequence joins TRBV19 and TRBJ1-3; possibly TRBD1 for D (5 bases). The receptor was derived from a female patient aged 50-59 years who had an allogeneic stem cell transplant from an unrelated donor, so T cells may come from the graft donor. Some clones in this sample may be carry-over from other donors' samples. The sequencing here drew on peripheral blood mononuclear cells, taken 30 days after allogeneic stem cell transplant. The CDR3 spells CANTPGWGTPRNTIYF. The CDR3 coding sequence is TGTGCCAATACCCCAGGTTGGGGGACCCCGCGAAACACCATATATTTT.